The 31 T cell receptor beta chains reported below all come from one sample, sequenced in a study of blood T cell repertoires in COVID-19. Some clones are missing from TCRdb's copy, which holds only in-frame ones; the method was immunoSEQ multiplex PCR. The sample carries roughly 110,000 clones, 80% to 95% recorded once. The sample taken for sequencing was peripheral blood. Source of these receptors: a woman aged 30 to 39 with acute or convalescent COVID-19.

This chain links TRBV19 with TRBJ1-5; D remains unclear. There are 15 residues in the CDR3. Between the trimmed V and J ends, which lost 6 bases and 5 bases, there was a span of 17 bases. CDR1 and CDR2 from the germline V gene are LNHDA and SQIVND (reference sequence). The CDR3: CASSLPVQEDQPQHF. DNA for the CDR3: TGTGCCAGTAGCCTTCCCGTTCAAGAGGATCAGCCCCAGCATTTT.

This clone was picked up one time. The chain couples TRBV19 to TRBJ1-6; D gene uncertain. The CDR3 spans 13 residues. With 4 bases removed from V and 2 bases from J, the gap between germline ends came to 3 bases. Germline loops: CDR1 LNHDA, CDR2 SQIVND (reference sequence). The CDR3 nucleotides are TGTGCCAGTAGTAACACCTATAATTCACCCCTCCACTTT. Amino acids: CASSNTYNSPLHF.

The chain recombines TRBV24-1 with TRBJ1-1, with D perhaps TRBD1 (6 bases). CDR1 KGHDR and CDR2 SFDVKD come from the germline V gene. This CDR3 has 14 residues. Trimming left V 7 bases short and J 1 base short, with 12 bases between. The CDR3 here is CATSNGGWNTEAFF. The CDR3 DNA reads TGTGCCACCAGCAATGGGGGCTGGAACACTGAAGCTTTCTTT.

This chain uses TRBV27 with TRBJ1-1; D is possibly TRBD1 (6 bases). Per germline, CDR1 MNHEY and CDR2 SMNVEV (reference sequence). There are 13 residues in the CDR3. Trimming shortened V by 5 bases and J by 7 bases, and 14 bases separated the two germline ends. DNA of the CDR3: TGTGCCAGCAGTGCGTCAGACAGGAGTGAAGCTTTCTTT. Its translation: CASSASDRSEAFF.

Concerning this clone itself: The junction shows a germline mismatch at one end, possibly a read error. J is TRBJ1-2 and V is TRBV27; TRBD1 is a possible D gene (6 bases). The CDR3 consists of 13 residues. Germline values: CDR1 MNHEY, CDR2 SMNVEV (reference sequence). Here the CDR3 DNA reads TGTGCCAGCAGTTTTGGGGGGGCGTTCGGCTACTCCTTC. Translated: CASSFGGAFGYSF.

The rearrangement links TRBV7-9 to TRBJ2-1; D may be TRBD1 (5 bases). Per germline, CDR1 SEHNR and CDR2 FQNEAQ (reference sequence). There are 15 residues in the CDR3. V shed 2 bases and J shed 6 bases, with 14 bases lying between them. The CDR3 DNA reads TGTGCCAGCAGCTTATTAGGGGAAGGTGGCAATGAGCAGTTCTTC. Its protein product is CASSLLGEGGNEQFF.

The chain uses TRBV6-1 and TRBJ1-1; 7 bases align to TRBD1. Trimming took 1 base from V and 5 from J; bases not matched to a gene: 13. Germline V gene sequence: CDR1 MNHNS, CDR2 SASEGT. This CDR3 has 17 residues. CDR3 loop: CASSEEGAGRRGTEAFF. The CDR3 region has the DNA TGTGCCAGCAGTGAAGAGGGGGCGGGGAGGAGGGGAACTGAAGCTTTCTTT.

The V gene is TRBV18, the J gene TRBJ1-6; 8 nucleotides match TRBD1. Germline V CDR1 and CDR2: KGHSH, LQKENI. The CDR3 is made up of 17 amino acids. Trimming removed 4 bases from V and 8 bases from J; junction bases left unmatched: 13. The CDR3 is CASSQWGSDRVDSPLHF. CDR3 nucleotide sequence: TGTGCCAGCTCACAATGGGGGTCGGACAGGGTGGATTCACCCCTCCACTTT.

The rearrangement links TRBV9 to TRBJ1-1; 10 positions agree with TRBD1. CDR1 and CDR2 from the germline V gene are SGDLS and YYNGEE. CDR3 length: 16 residues. With V trimmed by 2 bases and J by 4 bases, 8 bases remained unmatched. This CDR3 reads CASSVGTGAPPTEAFF. CDR3 bases: TGTGCCAGCAGCGTGGGGACAGGGGCCCCCCCCACTGAAGCTTTCTTT. The full variable domain, in which reference TRBV9 and TRBJ1-1 provide the parts outside the CDR3, is DSGVTQTPKHLITATGQRVTLRCSPRSGDLSVYWYQQSLDQGLQFLIQYYNGEERAKGNILERFSAQQFPDLHSELNLSSLELGDSALYFCASSVGTGAPPTEAFFGQGTRLTVV.

This clone was recorded a few times. The CDR3 sequence is CASSGRDLPNQPQHF. For the CDR3, the DNA is TGTGCCAGTAGTGGACGGGACTTACCAAATCAGCCCCAGCATTTT. The V call is TRBV19, the J call TRBJ1-5; the D gene is possibly TRBD1 (5 bases). This CDR3 is built from 15 residues. The V and J ends lost 5 bases and 4 bases respectively, with 15 bases between them. Germline values: CDR1 LNHDA, CDR2 SQIVND (reference sequence). The complete variable domain, with remaining parts taken from reference TRBV19 and TRBJ1-5, reads DGGITQSPKYLFRKEGQNVTLSCEQNLNHDAMYWYRQDPGQGLRLIYYSQIVNDFQKGDIAEGYSVSREKKESFPLTVTSAQKNPTAFYLCASSGRDLPNQPQHFGDGTRLSIL.

The CDR3 DNA sequence: TGTGCCAGCAGTGAACCCGGGTCCTCTCAAGGTAGGGAGACCCAGTACTTC. Its protein is CASSEPGSSQGRETQYF. The chain employs TRBV6-1 and TRBJ2-5; no reliable D call. V was clipped by 2 bases and J by 5 bases, with 21 bases between them. The germline CDR1 and CDR2 sequences are MNHNS and SASEGT. The CDR3 sequence is 17 residues long.

This chain connects TRBV5-4 to TRBJ2-7, with 7 bases lining up with TRBD1. Per the germline V gene, CDR1 is SGHNT and CDR2 is YYREEE (reference sequence). The CDR3 consists of 14 residues. V dropped 5 bases and J dropped 0; count of bases not matched to a gene: 5. Here the CDR3 reads CASRLDRYSYEQYF. CDR3 nucleotides: TGTGCCAGCAGGCTGGACAGGTACTCCTACGAGCAGTACTTC.

The gene calls are TRBV10-3 and TRBJ2-5; D possibly corresponds to TRBD2 (6 bases). The CDR3 runs to 14 residues. The germline CDR1 and CDR2 sequences are ENHRY and SYGVKD. V was cut by 4 bases and J by 1 base, with 10 bases left in between. The CDR3 DNA reads TGTGCCATCAGTGGTCGGGGGACCCAAGAGACCCAGTACTTC. Residues: CAISGRGTQETQYF.

This sequence joins TRBV7-9 and TRBJ2-3; D is possibly TRBD2 (6 bases). CDR3 length: 17 residues. V lost 2 bases to trimming and J lost 2 bases, with 17 bases between them. The germline V gene encodes CDR1 SEHNR and CDR2 FQNEAQ (reference sequence). The CDR3 loop reads CASSLRVLTGDTDTQYF. The CDR3 coding sequence is TGTGCCAGCAGCTTACGGGTTTTGACGGGAGACACAGATACGCAGTATTTT.

The chain carries TRBV19 and TRBJ1-5; no firm D call. The V gene's germline CDR1 is LNHDA and CDR2 SQIVND (reference sequence). CDR3 length: 14 residues. The germline V and J ends were trimmed by 5 bases and 3 bases, with 11 bases remaining between them. For the CDR3, the DNA is TGTGCCAGTAGTGTTATTCAGGTCAATCAGCCCCAGCATTTT. Translation: CASSVIQVNQPQHF.

The chain recombines TRBV11-2 with TRBJ2-7; 8 nucleotides line up with TRBD2. Unmatched junction bases numbered 5, after V lost 2 bases and J lost 2 bases. Germline V gene sequence: CDR1 SGHAT, CDR2 FQNNGV. The CDR3 contains 15 residues. The CDR3 is CASSLRLAGPYEQYF. In DNA form, the CDR3 reads TGTGCCAGCAGCTTACGCCTAGCGGGCCCCTACGAGCAGTACTTC.

This sequence joins TRBV6-5 and TRBJ1-2, with D perhaps matching TRBD1 (5 bases). Germline V gives CDR1 MNHEY, CDR2 SVGAGI. The CDR3 is 14 amino acids. The germline V and J ends were trimmed by 7 bases and 5 bases, with 17 bases remaining between them. The CDR3 sequence: CASMVGVGTYGYTF. CDR3 bases: TGTGCCAGCATGGTTGGAGTGGGGACTTATGGCTACACCTTC.

The rearrangement links TRBV27 to TRBJ1-6; D is unresolved. The CDR3 runs to 14 residues. Germline V gene lookup returns CDR1 MNHEY and CDR2 SMNVEV (reference sequence). Trimming shortened V by 1 base and J by 6 bases, and 7 bases separated the two germline ends. Here the CDR3 DNA reads TGTGCCAGCAGTTTATATTCGGGTAATTCACCCCTCCACTTT. It is translated as CASSLYSGNSPLHF.

In DNA form, the CDR3 reads TGTGCCAGTAGTATAGATCCGGGGGGAGGTGAGCAGTTCTTC. It specifies CASSIDPGGGEQFF. The chain carries TRBV19 and TRBJ2-1; the match to TRBD2 covers 7 bases. Trimming at V came to 0 bases and at J to 9 bases, leaving 5 bases not matched to a gene. This CDR3 has 14 amino acids. Germline V lookup: CDR1 LNHDA, CDR2 SQIVND (reference sequence).

This clone has just a few counts. J is TRBJ2-3 and V is TRBV7-2, with 8 positions matching TRBD2. Germline V gives CDR1 SGHTA, CDR2 FQGNSA. V shed 0 bases and J 1 base; nucleotides not matched to a gene: 6. The CDR3 consists of 17 residues. The CDR3 here is CASSLALAGGGTDTQYF. CDR3 coding DNA: TGTGCCAGCAGCTTAGCGCTGGCGGGGGGTGGCACAGATACGCAGTATTTT.

This chain joins TRBV7-9 and TRBJ2-3, with 7 bases lining up with TRBD2. Germline CDR1 is SEHNR and CDR2 is FQNEAQ (reference sequence). Germline trimming cut 6 bases from V and 3 bases from J; bases unmatched to any gene: 9. The CDR3 loop spans 15 amino acids. This CDR3 is CASRGSSGPTDTQYF. CDR3 in DNA: TGTGCCAGCAGAGGGTCTAGCGGCCCGACAGATACGCAGTATTTT. Together with reference TRBV7-9 and TRBJ2-3, the CDR3 gives the full variable domain: DTGVSQNPRHKITKRGQNVTFRCDPISEHNRLYWYRQTLGQGPEFLTYFQNEAQLEKSRLLSDRFSAERPKGSFSTLEIQRTEQGDSAMYLCASRGSSGPTDTQYFGPGTRLTVL.

The rearrangement uses TRBV3-1 (or the pseudogene TRBV3-2) and TRBJ2-7, with D possibly matching TRBD1 (6 bases). The V and J ends lost 1 base and 3 bases respectively, with 16 bases between them. CDR1 is LGHDT, CDR2 YNNKEL, per germline (reference sequence). The CDR3 is 16 residues long. CDR3: CASSQVCGTMCYEQYF. The CDR3, as DNA: TGTGCCAGCAGCCAAGTCTGTGGGACAATGTGCTACGAGCAGTACTTC.

This clone came up once. The CDR3 protein is CASSFPPYEQYF. The CDR3 DNA is TGTGCCAGCAGCTTCCCCCCATACGAGCAGTACTTC. This chain links TRBV11-2 with TRBJ2-7; the D is unclear. The CDR3 contains 12 residues. The ends were cut back, 3 bases at V and 4 bases at J, with 7 bases in the middle. Germline CDR1 and CDR2: SGHAT and FQNNGV.

This clone showed up just a few times. The J gene is TRBJ2-1, the V gene TRBV6-2 or TRBV6-3, with 9 bases matching TRBD1. V lost 5 bases to trimming and J lost 1 base; unmatched junction nucleotides: 9. There are 17 residues in the CDR3. Germline CDR1 MNHEY, CDR2 SVGEGT. The CDR3 here is CASSTLQGALSYNEQFF. CDR3 nucleotide sequence: TGTGCCAGCAGTACCTTACAGGGGGCTTTGTCCTACAATGAGCAGTTCTTC.

A single count supports this clone. This rearrangement joins TRBV9 to TRBJ2-7; 9 nucleotides match TRBD1. V lost 3 bases, J lost 6 bases, and 7 bases stayed unmatched. CDR3 length equals 14 residues. The germline V gene has CDR1 SGDLS and CDR2 YYNGEE. CDR3 DNA: TGTGCCAGCAGCGGCCCTCGACAGGGGGGCGAGCAGTACTTC. This sequence encodes CASSGPRQGGEQYF.

In the case of this clone: Other DNA sequences from this sample encode an identical CDR3 as well. The chain joins TRBV12-3 or TRBV12-4 to TRBJ1-2; 7 nucleotides line up with TRBD1. There are 13 residues in the CDR3. V dropped 3 bases and J dropped 4; count of bases not matched to a gene: 2. CDR3 in DNA: TGTGCCAGCAGTTTGACAGGGAGCTATGGCTACACCTTC. It translates to CASSLTGSYGYTF.

V is TRBV7-2 and J is TRBJ2-3; D is ambiguous. Germline V CDR1 and CDR2: SGHTA, FQGNSA. Trimming left V 5 bases short and J 2 bases short, with 8 bases between. The CDR3 length is 13 residues. The CDR3 nucleotides are TGTGCCAGCAGCCCCCCGTACACAGATACGCAGTATTTT. Residues: CASSPPYTDTQYF.

The chain has TRBV27 and TRBJ1-2, with D perhaps TRBD1 (6 bases). This CDR3 is 15 amino acids long. V was clipped by 0 bases and J by 4 bases, with 12 bases between them. CDR1 is MNHEY, CDR2 SMNVEV, per germline (reference sequence). The CDR3 DNA is TGTGCCAGCAGTTTATCGGCGGGGGGCAGCTATGGCTACACCTTC. It yields the protein CASSLSAGGSYGYTF.

The chain recombines TRBV30 with TRBJ1-6; TRBD1 matches at 9 bases. The CDR3 extends over 14 amino acids. The V gene end was trimmed by 4 bases and the J gene end by 7 bases; junction bases not matched to a gene: 5. Germline V gene lookup returns CDR1 GTSNPN and CDR2 SVGIG (reference sequence). The CDR3 spells CAWTRDRANSPLHF. DNA of the CDR3: TGTGCCTGGACCCGGGACAGGGCGAATTCACCCCTCCACTTT.

This rearrangement joins TRBV7-2 to TRBJ2-1, with TRBD2 as a possible D gene (5 bases). The length of the CDR3 is 15 residues. V lost 6 bases to trimming and J lost 5 bases, with 17 bases between them. Germline V gene sequence: CDR1 SGHTA, CDR2 FQGNSA. CDR3 nucleotides: TGTGCCAGCAGTAGGAACGGGATGGGCCACAATGAGCAGTTCTTC. Amino acids: CASSRNGMGHNEQFF.

The chain joins TRBV27 to TRBJ1-2; D uncertain. This CDR3 is 15 amino acids long. V lost 2 bases and J 3 bases, leaving 13 bases between the germline ends. Germline V CDR1 and CDR2: MNHEY, SMNVEV (reference sequence). The CDR3 is CASSLVGSPYYGYTF. The CDR3, as DNA: TGTGCCAGCAGTTTAGTGGGCAGTCCCTACTATGGCTACACCTTC.